This TCR beta chain appears in the sequencing data of a study of T-cell memory formation after mild COVID-19. TCRdb itself ran the 5' RACE reads through MiXCR, one entry per CDR3 protein. The table includes about 350,000 distinct CDR3 sequences, roughly 13% detected once. Germline CDR1 and CDR2: SGHVS and FNYEAQ. The CDR3 extends over 16 amino acids. The ends lost 1 base at V and 3 bases at J; junction bases unmatched: 6. This clonotype appeared many times. The receptor was derived from a man between 18 and 29 years old who had mild COVID-19 (a few samples of this study predate the infection). Cell type and time point are not known. The V call is TRBV7-6, the J call TRBJ2-3; 8 nucleotides match TRBD1. Sequenced: PBMCs or a T cell subset sorted from them (not recorded which). Written as DNA, the CDR3 is TGTGCCAGCAGCTTAGGGACAGGGCGGTTTACAGATACGCAGTATTTT. Its protein is CASSLGTGRFTDTQYF.